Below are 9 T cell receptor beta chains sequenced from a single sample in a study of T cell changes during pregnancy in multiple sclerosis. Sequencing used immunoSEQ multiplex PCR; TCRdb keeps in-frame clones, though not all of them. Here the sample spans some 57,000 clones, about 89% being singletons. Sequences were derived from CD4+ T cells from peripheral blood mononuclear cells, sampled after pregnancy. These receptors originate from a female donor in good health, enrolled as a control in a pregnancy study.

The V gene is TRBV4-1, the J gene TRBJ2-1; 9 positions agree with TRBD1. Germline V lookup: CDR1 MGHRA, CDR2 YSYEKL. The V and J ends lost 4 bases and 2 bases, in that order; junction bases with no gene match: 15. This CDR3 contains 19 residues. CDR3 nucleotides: TGCGCCAGCAGCCGGGGGACAGGGACTCCCCGGGTCGCCTACAATGAGCAGTTCTTC. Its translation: CASSRGTGTPRVAYNEQFF.

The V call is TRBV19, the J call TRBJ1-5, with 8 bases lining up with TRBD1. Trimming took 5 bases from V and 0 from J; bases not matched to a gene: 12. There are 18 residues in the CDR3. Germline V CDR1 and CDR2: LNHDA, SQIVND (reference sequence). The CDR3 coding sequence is TGTGCCAGTAGTTACGGACAGGGCACCCTTTATAGCAATCAGCCCCAGCATTTT. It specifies CASSYGQGTLYSNQPQHF.

The CDR3: CASSLGQGYGYTF. CDR3 nucleotides: TGTGCCAGCAGCTTGGGACAGGGGTATGGCTACACCTTC. The chain employs TRBV7-9 and TRBJ1-2; 10 positions match TRBD1. Germline V gives CDR1 SEHNR, CDR2 FQNEAQ (reference sequence). CDR3 size: 13 residues. V lost 3 bases and J lost 5; bases outside the gene matches: 0.

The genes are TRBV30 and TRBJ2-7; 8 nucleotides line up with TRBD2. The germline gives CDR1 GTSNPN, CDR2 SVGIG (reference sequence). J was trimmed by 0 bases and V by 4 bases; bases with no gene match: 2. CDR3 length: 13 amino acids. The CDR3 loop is CAWTGGPSYEQYF. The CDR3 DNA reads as TGTGCCTGGACGGGGGGGCCCTCCTACGAGCAGTACTTC.

The CDR3 protein is CASSGQGGSTEAFF. CDR3 nucleotide sequence: TGTGCCAGCAGTGGTCAGGGGGGCAGCACTGAAGCTTTCTTT. The chain joins TRBV6-5 to TRBJ1-1; TRBD1 agrees at 7 bases. Germline V gene data show CDR1 as MNHEY and CDR2 as SVGAGI. This CDR3 is 14 amino acids long. Germline trimming cut 5 bases from V and 4 bases from J; bases unmatched to any gene: 7.

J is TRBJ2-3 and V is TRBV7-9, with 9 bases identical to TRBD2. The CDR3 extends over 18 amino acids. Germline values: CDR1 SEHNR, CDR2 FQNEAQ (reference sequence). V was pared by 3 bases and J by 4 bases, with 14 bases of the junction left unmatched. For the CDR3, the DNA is TGTGCCAGCAGCTTGACCGGGACTAGCTTATCCAGGCCAGATACGCAGTATTTT. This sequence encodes CASSLTGTSLSRPDTQYF.

The CDR3 nucleotides read TGCGCCAGCAGCTTGGCCGGGTCAACTAATGAAAAACTGTTTTTT. It codes for CASSLAGSTNEKLFF. This chain links TRBV5-1 with TRBJ1-4, with D unresolved. This CDR3 is built from 15 residues. Germline loops: CDR1 SGHRS, CDR2 YFSETQ. Trimming left V 0 bases short and J 0 bases short, with 6 bases between.

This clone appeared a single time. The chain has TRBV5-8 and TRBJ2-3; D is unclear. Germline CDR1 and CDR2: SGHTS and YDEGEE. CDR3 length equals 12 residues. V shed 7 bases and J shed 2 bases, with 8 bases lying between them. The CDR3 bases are TGTGCCAGCGCGAGGTACACAGATACGCAGTATTTT. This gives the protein CASARYTDTQYF.

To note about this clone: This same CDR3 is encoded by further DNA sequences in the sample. In nucleotides, the CDR3 is TGTGCCAGCAGCTTGGCGGGCCGCACAGATACGCAGTATTTT. Encoded protein: CASSLAGRTDTQYF. The rearrangement uses TRBV7-2 and TRBJ2-3, with a possible D match to TRBD2 (5 bases). V dropped 3 bases and J dropped 1 base, with 8 bases sitting between them. The CDR3 totals 14 residues. Germline V gene data show CDR1 as SGHTA and CDR2 as FQGNSA. The full variable domain, with the rest looked up from reference TRBV7-2 and TRBJ2-3, is GAGVSQSPSNKVTEKGKDVELRCDPISGHTALYWYRQSLGQGLEFLIYFQGNSAPDKSGLPSDRFSAERTGGSVSTLTIQRTQQEDSAVYLCASSLAGRTDTQYFGPGTRLTVL.